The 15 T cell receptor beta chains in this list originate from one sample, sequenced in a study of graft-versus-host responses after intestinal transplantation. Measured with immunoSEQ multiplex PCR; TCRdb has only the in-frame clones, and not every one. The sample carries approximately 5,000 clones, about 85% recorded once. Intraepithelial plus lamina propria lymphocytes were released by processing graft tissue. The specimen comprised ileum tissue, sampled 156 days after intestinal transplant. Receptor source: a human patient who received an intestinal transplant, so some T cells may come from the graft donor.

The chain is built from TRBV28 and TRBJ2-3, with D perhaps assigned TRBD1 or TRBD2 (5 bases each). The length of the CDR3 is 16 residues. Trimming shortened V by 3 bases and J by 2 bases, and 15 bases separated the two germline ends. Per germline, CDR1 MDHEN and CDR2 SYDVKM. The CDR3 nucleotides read TGTGCCAGCAGTTTCCCGGGACCACCCCCCACAGATACGCAGTATTTT. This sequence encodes CASSFPGPPPTDTQYF. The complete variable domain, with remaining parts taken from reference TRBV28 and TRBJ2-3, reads DVKVTQSSRYLVKRTGEKVFLECVQDMDHENMFWYRQDPGLGLRLIYFSYDVKMKEKGDIPEGYSVSREKKERFSLILESASTNQTSMYLCASSFPGPPPTDTQYFGPGTRLTVL.

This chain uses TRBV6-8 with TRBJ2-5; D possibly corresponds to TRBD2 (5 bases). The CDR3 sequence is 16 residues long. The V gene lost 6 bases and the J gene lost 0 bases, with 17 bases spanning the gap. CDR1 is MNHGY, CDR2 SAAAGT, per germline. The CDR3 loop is CASRYPTRWYQETQYF. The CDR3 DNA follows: TGTGCCAGCAGGTATCCAACTAGGTGGTACCAAGAGACCCAGTACTTC.

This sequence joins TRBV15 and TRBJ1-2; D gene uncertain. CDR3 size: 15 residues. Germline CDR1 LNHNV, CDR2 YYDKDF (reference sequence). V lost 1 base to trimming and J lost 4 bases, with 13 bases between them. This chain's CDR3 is CATSRAAGPVYGYTF. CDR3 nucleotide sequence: TGTGCCACCAGCAGAGCCGCCGGGCCAGTCTATGGCTACACCTTC. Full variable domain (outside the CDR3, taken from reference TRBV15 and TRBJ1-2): DAMVIQNPRYQVTQFGKPVTLSCSQTLNHNVMYWYQQKSSQAPKLLFHYYDKDFNNEADTPDNFQSRRPNTSFCFLDIRSPGLGDTAMYLCATSRAAGPVYGYTFGSGTRLTVV.

CDR3 bases: TGTGCCAGCAGCCGTACAGGGGGCGGGGGTCAGCCCCAGCATTTT. It encodes CASSRTGGGGQPQHF. This chain uses TRBV28 with TRBJ1-5; TRBD1 agrees at 9 bases. The CDR3 extends over 15 amino acids. V shed 6 bases and J 6 bases; nucleotides not matched to a gene: 9. The germline gives CDR1 MDHEN, CDR2 SYDVKM.

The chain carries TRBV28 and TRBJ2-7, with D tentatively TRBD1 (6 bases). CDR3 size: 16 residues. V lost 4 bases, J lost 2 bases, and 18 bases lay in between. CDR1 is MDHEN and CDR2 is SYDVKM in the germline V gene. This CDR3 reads CASSSIRQVQTYEQYF. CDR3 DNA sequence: TGTGCCAGCAGTTCGATCCGACAGGTCCAAACCTACGAGCAGTACTTC.

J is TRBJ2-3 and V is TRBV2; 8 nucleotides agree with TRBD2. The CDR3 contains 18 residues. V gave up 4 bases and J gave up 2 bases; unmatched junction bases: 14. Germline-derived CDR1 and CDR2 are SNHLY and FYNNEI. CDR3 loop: CASSGRGAPYTPTDTQYF. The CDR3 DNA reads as TGTGCCAGCAGTGGGCGGGGGGCACCCTATACACCCACAGATACGCAGTATTTT.

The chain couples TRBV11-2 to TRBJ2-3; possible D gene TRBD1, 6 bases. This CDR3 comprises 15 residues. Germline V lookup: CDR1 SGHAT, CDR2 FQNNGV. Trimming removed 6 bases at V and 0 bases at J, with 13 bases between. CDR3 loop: CASSFRGVSTDTQYF. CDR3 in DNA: TGTGCCAGCAGTTTCAGGGGCGTTAGCACAGATACGCAGTATTTT.

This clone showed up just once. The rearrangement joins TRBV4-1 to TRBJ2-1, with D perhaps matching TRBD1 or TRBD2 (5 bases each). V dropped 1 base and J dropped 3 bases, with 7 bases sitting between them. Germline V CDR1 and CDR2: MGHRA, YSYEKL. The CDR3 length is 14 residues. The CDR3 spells CASSQGDGYNEQFF. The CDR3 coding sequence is TGCGCCAGCAGCCAAGGGGACGGCTACAATGAGCAGTTCTTC.

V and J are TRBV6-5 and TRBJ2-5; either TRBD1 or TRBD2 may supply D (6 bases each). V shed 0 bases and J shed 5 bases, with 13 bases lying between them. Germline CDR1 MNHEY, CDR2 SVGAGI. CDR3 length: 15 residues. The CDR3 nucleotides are TGTGCCAGCAGTTACTCGGGGCCGGGGGCCGAGACCCAGTACTTC. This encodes CASSYSGPGAETQYF.

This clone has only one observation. CDR3 bases: TGTGCCAGCCGGGTTTTGAATGAAGCTTTCTTT. This encodes CASRVLNEAFF. J is TRBJ1-1 and V is TRBV6-1, with D unresolved. V lost 8 bases, J lost 7 bases, and 11 bases lay in between. CDR3 length equals 11 residues. The germline gives CDR1 MNHNS, CDR2 SASEGT.

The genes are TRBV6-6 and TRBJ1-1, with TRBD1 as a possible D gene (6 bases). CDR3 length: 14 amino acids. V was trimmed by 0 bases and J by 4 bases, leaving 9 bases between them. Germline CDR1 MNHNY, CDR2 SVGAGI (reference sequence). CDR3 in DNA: TGTGCCAGCAGTTACTCCAGGGGTTTCACTGAAGCTTTCTTT. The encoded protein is CASSYSRGFTEAFF.

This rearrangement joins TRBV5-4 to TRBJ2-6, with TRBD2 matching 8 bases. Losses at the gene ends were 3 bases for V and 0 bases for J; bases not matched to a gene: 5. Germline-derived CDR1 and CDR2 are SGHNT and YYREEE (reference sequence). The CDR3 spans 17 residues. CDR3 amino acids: CASSSGTSSSGANVLTF. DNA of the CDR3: TGTGCCAGCAGCTCCGGGACTAGTAGCTCTGGGGCCAACGTCCTGACTTTC.

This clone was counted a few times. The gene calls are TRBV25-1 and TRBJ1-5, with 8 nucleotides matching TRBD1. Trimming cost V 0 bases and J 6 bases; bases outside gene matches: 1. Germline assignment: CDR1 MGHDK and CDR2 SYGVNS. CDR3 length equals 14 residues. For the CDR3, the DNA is TGTGCCAGCAGTGAATACAGGGGGCGTCAGCCCCAGCATTTT. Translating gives CASSEYRGRQPQHF.

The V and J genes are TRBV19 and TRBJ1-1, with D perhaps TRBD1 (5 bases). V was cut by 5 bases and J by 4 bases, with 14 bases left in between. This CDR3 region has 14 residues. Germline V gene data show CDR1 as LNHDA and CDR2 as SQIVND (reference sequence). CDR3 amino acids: CASSWGPSGTEAFF. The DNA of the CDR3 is TGTGCCAGTAGTTGGGGACCCTCAGGCACTGAAGCTTTCTTT.

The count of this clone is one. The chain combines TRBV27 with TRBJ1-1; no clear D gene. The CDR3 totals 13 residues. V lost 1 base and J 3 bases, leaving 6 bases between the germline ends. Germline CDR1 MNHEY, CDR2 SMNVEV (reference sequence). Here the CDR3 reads CASSLFGDTEAFF. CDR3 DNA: TGTGCCAGCAGTTTATTCGGGGACACTGAAGCTTTCTTT.